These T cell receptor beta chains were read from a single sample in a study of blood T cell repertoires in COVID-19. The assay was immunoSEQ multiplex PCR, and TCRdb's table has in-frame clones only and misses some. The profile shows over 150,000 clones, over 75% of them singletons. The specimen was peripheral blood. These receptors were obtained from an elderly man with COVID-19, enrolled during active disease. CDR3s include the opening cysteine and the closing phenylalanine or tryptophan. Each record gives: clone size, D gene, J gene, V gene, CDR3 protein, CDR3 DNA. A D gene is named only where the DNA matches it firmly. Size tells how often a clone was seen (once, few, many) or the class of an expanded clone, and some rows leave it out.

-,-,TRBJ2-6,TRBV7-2,CASSLSGGANVLTF,TGTGCCAGCAGCTTGAGTGGTGGGGCCAACGTCCTGACTTTC
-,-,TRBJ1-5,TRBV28,CASSFGGSYQPQHF,TGTGCCAGCAGTTTTGGGGGCTCATATCAGCCCCAGCATTTT
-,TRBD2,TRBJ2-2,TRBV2,CASSPQQAGGQGGELFF,TGTGCCAGCAGTCCCCAACAAGCGGGGGGGCAAGGCGGGGAGCTGTTTTTT
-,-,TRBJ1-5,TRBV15,CATSRDRGGGVGQPQHF,TGTGCCACCAGCAGAGATAGGGGAGGGGGGGTCGGTCAGCCCCAGCATTTT
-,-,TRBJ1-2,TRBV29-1,CSVGAGGAVGYTF,TGCAGCGTTGGGGCGGGGGGCGCGGTTGGCTACACCTTC
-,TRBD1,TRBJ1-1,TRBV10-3,CATLSQGDTEAFF,TGTGCCACCCTGTCCCAGGGGGACACTGAAGCTTTCTTT
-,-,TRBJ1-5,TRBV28,CASSMGPQPQHF,TGTGCCAGCAGCATGGGGCCACAGCCCCAGCATTTT
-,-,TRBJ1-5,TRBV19,CASSIESGPYHSNQPQHF,TGTGCCAGTAGTATAGAGAGCGGGCCCTACCATAGCAATCAGCCCCAGCATTTT
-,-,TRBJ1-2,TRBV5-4,CASSPLGGLYGYTF,TGTGCCAGCAGCCCGCTCGGGGGGCTTTACGGCTACACCTTC
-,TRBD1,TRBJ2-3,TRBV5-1,CASSATGGTTDTQYF,TGCGCCAGCAGCGCTACAGGGGGCACCACAGATACGCAGTATTTT
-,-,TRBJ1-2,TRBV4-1,CASSQDEGYDYGYTF,TGCGCCAGCAGCCAAGATGAGGGATATGACTATGGCTACACCTTC
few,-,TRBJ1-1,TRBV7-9,CASSLGLENTEAFF,TGTGCCAGCAGCTTAGGACTGGAAAACACTGAAGCTTTCTTT
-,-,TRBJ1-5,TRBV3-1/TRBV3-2,CASSQLGNQPQHF,TGTGCCAGCAGCCAACTCGGCAATCAGCCCCAGCATTTT
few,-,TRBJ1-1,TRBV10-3,CAISESGGFGTEAFF,TGTGCCATCAGTGAGTCCGGGGGGTTTGGCACTGAAGCTTTCTTT
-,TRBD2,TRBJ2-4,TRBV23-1,CASSLPAGVGPFAKNIQYF,TGCGCCAGCAGTCTCCCGGCGGGAGTCGGGCCTTTTGCCAAAAACATTCAGTACTTC
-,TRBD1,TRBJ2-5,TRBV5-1,CASSQQGTEKTQYF,TGCGCCAGCAGCCAACAGGGGACCGAGAAGACCCAGTACTTC
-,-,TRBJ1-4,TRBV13,CASRAAGQLNEKLFF,TGTGCCAGCAGGGCGGCAGGACAGCTTAATGAAAAACTGTTTTTT
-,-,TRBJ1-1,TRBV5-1,CASSLGQAPTEAFF,TGCGCCAGCAGCTTGGGACAGGCACCCACTGAAGCTTTCTTT
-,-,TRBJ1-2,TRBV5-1,CASSFDSSWSGYTF,TGCGCCAGCAGCTTCGACAGTTCTTGGTCTGGCTACACCTTC
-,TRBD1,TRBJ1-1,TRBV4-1,CASSTDRGIVGDTEAFF,TGCGCCAGCAGCACGGACAGGGGGATTGTGGGTGACACTGAAGCTTTCTTT
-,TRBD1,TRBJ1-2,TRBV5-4,CASSADRGGYGYTF,TGTGCCAGCAGCGCGGACAGGGGCGGCTATGGCTACACCTTC
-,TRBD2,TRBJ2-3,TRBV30,CACPEGASGERGTDTQYF,TGTGCCTGCCCGGAAGGGGCTAGCGGGGAGCGCGGCACAGATACGCAGTATTTT